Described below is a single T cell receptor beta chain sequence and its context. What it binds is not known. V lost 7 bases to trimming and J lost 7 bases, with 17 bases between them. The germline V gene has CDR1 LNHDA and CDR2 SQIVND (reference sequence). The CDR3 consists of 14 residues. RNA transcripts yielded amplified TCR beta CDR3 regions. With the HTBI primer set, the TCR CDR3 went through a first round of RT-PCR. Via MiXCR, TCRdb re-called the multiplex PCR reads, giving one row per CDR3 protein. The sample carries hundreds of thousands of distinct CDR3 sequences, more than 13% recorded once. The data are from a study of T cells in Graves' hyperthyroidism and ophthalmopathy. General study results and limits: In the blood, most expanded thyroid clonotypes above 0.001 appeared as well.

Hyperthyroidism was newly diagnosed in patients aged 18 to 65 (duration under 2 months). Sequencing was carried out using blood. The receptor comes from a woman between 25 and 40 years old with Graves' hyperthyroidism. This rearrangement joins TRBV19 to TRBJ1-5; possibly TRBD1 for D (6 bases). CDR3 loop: CASTRYGGQQPQHF. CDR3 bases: TGTGCCAGTACGCGGTACGGGGGGCAGCAGCCCCAGCATTTT.